The next 21 T cell receptor beta chains were all read from a single sample in a study of blood T cell repertoires in COVID-19. TCRdb's table, derived via immunoSEQ multiplex PCR, lists solely in-frame clones and lacks some. This table has under 250,000 clones, 80% to 90% appearing once. Sequencing used PBMCs or T cells enriched from blood (not recorded which). The origin of the receptors is a middle-aged woman who had been exposed to COVID-19.

This rearrangement joins TRBV11-1 to TRBJ1-1; TRBD1 is a possible D gene (5 bases). Trimming shortened V by 5 bases and J by 1 base, and 11 bases separated the two germline ends. This CDR3 has 14 amino acids. Germline-derived CDR1 and CDR2 are SGHAT and FQDESV (reference sequence). The CDR3, as DNA: TGTGCCAGCAGCACCGGGACTGGGAACACTGAAGCTTTCTTT. Residues: CASSTGTGNTEAFF.

The chain couples TRBV7-9 to TRBJ2-7; 13 bases agree with TRBD2. The V segment lost 4 bases and the J segment 4 bases; nucleotides outside the gene matches: 16. This CDR3 has 19 residues. Germline V lookup: CDR1 SEHNR, CDR2 FQNEAQ (reference sequence). The CDR3 DNA reads as TGTGCCAGCAGCTCTACGGGGACTAGCGGGGAGAGATGGGAGTACGAGCAGTACTTC. Translation: CASSSTGTSGERWEYEQYF.

In this sample, this clone turned up once. This rearrangement joins TRBV11-2 to TRBJ2-7; D uncertain. Germline V gene lookup returns CDR1 SGHAT and CDR2 FQNNGV. With 3 bases removed from V and 0 bases from J, the gap between germline ends came to 12 bases. The CDR3 extends over 15 amino acids. CDR3 residues: CASSFTNPSSYEQYV. The DNA of the CDR3 is TGTGCCAGCAGCTTTACTAACCCAAGCTCCTACGAGCAGTACGTC.

This clone was picked up one time. The chain links TRBV10-3 to TRBJ2-7, with D hard to call. This CDR3 has 15 residues. Trimming took 0 bases from V and 0 from J, leaving 9 bases between them. CDR1 and CDR2 from the germline V gene are ENHRY and SYGVKD. CDR3 residues: CAISESGTLSYEQYF. DNA for the CDR3: TGTGCCATCAGTGAGTCGGGCACTCTCTCCTACGAGCAGTACTTC.

The chain joins TRBV7-9 to TRBJ1-3, with 7 nucleotides matching TRBD1. CDR1 and CDR2 from the germline V gene are SEHNR and FQNEAQ (reference sequence). Trimming took 5 bases from V and 4 from J; bases not matched to a gene: 8. There are 15 residues in the CDR3. The CDR3 sequence is CASSQVTGDGNTIYF. CDR3 nucleotides: TGTGCCAGCAGCCAAGTCACAGGGGACGGAAACACCATATATTTT.

As to this clone: The sample contains more than one DNA sequence encoding this CDR3. The chain links TRBV27 to TRBJ1-1; D is undetermined. Per germline, CDR1 MNHEY and CDR2 SMNVEV (reference sequence). The CDR3 consists of 11 residues. Deletions cut 4 bases from V and 4 bases from J, with 4 bases between. The CDR3 here is CASSSGTEAFF. CDR3 sequence (DNA): TGTGCCAGCAGTTCAGGCACTGAAGCTTTCTTT.

The CDR3: CASSTDRAEKLFF. DNA of the CDR3: TGTGCCAGCAGCACAGACAGGGCTGAAAAACTGTTTTTT. The rearrangement uses TRBV7-2 and TRBJ1-4, with TRBD1 identical over 7 bases. The CDR3 length is 13 residues. The germline V gene has CDR1 SGHTA and CDR2 FQGNSA. The V and J ends lost 5 bases and 7 bases, in that order; junction bases with no gene match: 4.

The genes are TRBV25-1 and TRBJ2-7, with D perhaps TRBD1 (5 bases). V dropped 3 bases and J dropped 2 bases, with 14 bases sitting between them. Germline CDR1 and CDR2: MGHDK and SYGVNS. The CDR3 consists of 15 residues. The CDR3 reads CASSDDRLPTYEQYF. As DNA, the CDR3 is TGTGCCAGCAGTGATGACAGACTTCCTACCTACGAGCAGTACTTC.

The chain links TRBV18 to TRBJ2-3, with 8 bases identical to TRBD2. This CDR3 spans 16 amino acids. The J segment lost 8 bases and the V segment lost 0 bases, leaving 10 bases of the junction unmatched. Germline V lookup: CDR1 KGHSH, CDR2 LQKENI. The CDR3 region has the DNA TGTGCCAGCTCACCACCGGTCACGGGGGGGCCTGGTACGCAGTATTTT. It encodes CASSPPVTGGPGTQYF.

This clone was observed a handful of times. This chain links TRBV7-9 with TRBJ1-1, with 7 nucleotides matching TRBD1. CDR1 is SEHNR, CDR2 FQNEAQ, per germline (reference sequence). The CDR3 runs to 15 residues. V trimming: 5 bases; J trimming: 1 base; junction bases outside the gene matches: 7. CDR3 sequence: CASSPWGDRNTEAFF. For the CDR3, the DNA is TGTGCCAGCAGCCCTTGGGGGGACAGGAACACTGAAGCTTTCTTT.

This chain links TRBV4-3 with TRBJ2-3; 10 bases are a match to TRBD1. Trimming took 1 base from V and 5 from J; bases not matched to a gene: 6. CDR1 and CDR2 from the germline V gene are LGHNA and YSLEER. CDR3 length: 16 residues. CDR3 in DNA: TGCGCCAGCAGCCAAGTGGGACAGGGGACCGGAGATACGCAGTATTTT. Translated: CASSQVGQGTGDTQYF.

This chain links TRBV7-7 with TRBJ2-1, with no clear D. The V end lost 0 bases, the J end lost 7 bases, and 13 bases lay between the germline ends. The germline V gene encodes CDR1 SSHAT and CDR2 FNYEAQ (reference sequence). The CDR3 covers 15 residues. CDR3 in amino acids: CASSLAPASYNEQFF. CDR3 DNA sequence: TGTGCCAGCAGCTTAGCGCCGGCTAGTTATAATGAGCAGTTCTTC. Full variable domain (outside the CDR3, taken from reference TRBV7-7 and TRBJ2-1): GAGVSQSPRYKVTKRGQDVTLRCDPISSHATLYWYQQALGQGPEFLTYFNYEAQPDKSGLPSDRFSAERPEGSISTLTIQRTEQRDSAMYRCASSLAPASYNEQFFGPGTRLTVL.

The V and J genes are TRBV6-2 or TRBV6-3 and TRBJ2-7; no reliable D call. The germline V and J ends were trimmed by 2 bases and 4 bases, with 12 bases remaining between them. Germline CDR1 MNHEY, CDR2 SVGEGT. The CDR3 is 14 amino acids. In DNA form, the CDR3 reads TGTGCCAGCAGTTACGACGGGTTTGAGTACGAGCAGTACTTC. Its translation is CASSYDGFEYEQYF.

The V call is TRBV3-1 (or the pseudogene TRBV3-2), the J call TRBJ2-7; a possible D gene is TRBD2 (5 bases). The CDR3 has 11 amino acids. The germline V gene encodes CDR1 LGHDT and CDR2 YNNKEL (reference sequence). Trimming shortened V by 5 bases and J by 6 bases, and 8 bases separated the two germline ends. CDR3 residues: CASSSRAEQYF. The CDR3 DNA follows: TGTGCCAGCAGCTCGCGGGCCGAGCAGTACTTC.

The rearrangement joins TRBV12-2 to TRBJ1-2. TRBV12-2 constitutes a pseudogene. CDR3 length equals 13 residues. The CDR3 DNA reads TGTGCAAGTCGCTTAGAGTCGCCGGGAGGCTACACCTTC. Residues: CASRLESPGGYTF.

As for this clone: A junction boundary mismatches the germline segment, possibly from a read error. The chain recombines TRBV5-1 with TRBJ2-2; D is possibly TRBD1 (5 bases). Germline CDR1 is SGHRS and CDR2 is YFSETQ. The CDR3 sequence is 14 residues long. CDR3 in amino acids: CASSLEQGYGELFF. CDR3 in DNA: TGTGCCAGCAGCTTGGAGCAGGGCTACGGGGAGCTGTTTTTT.

The gene calls are TRBV4-1 and TRBJ2-1; D is possibly TRBD2 (6 bases). V gave up 1 base and J gave up 5 bases, with 18 bases separating them. This CDR3 is 17 amino acids long. Germline V gene sequence: CDR1 MGHRA, CDR2 YSYEKL. The CDR3 sequence is CASSQAGVLGVNNEQFF. The DNA for the CDR3 is TGCGCCAGCAGCCAAGCGGGGGTGCTAGGGGTCAACAATGAGCAGTTCTTC.

J is TRBJ2-7 and V is TRBV19; TRBD1 matches at 8 bases. CDR1 is LNHDA, CDR2 SQIVND, per germline (reference sequence). Trimming took 5 bases from V and 3 from J; bases not matched to a gene: 9. This CDR3 has 15 residues. The CDR3 DNA follows: TGTGCCAGTAGTTCAACCCCAGGGGGCGGCTACGAGCAGTACTTC. Its protein product is CASSSTPGGGYEQYF. The variable domain in full, with the rest retrieved from reference TRBV19 and TRBJ2-7, is DGGITQSPKYLFRKEGQNVTLSCEQNLNHDAMYWYRQDPGQGLRLIYYSQIVNDFQKGDIAEGYSVSREKKESFPLTVTSAQKNPTAFYLCASSSTPGGGYEQYFGPGTRLTVT.

On this clone itself: The sample contains more than one DNA sequence encoding this CDR3. The chain has TRBV7-9 and TRBJ1-5, with D uncertain. This CDR3 has 14 amino acids. The germline V and J ends were trimmed by 1 base and 1 base, with 5 bases remaining between them. Germline V gene sequence: CDR1 SEHNR, CDR2 FQNEAQ (reference sequence). The CDR3 sequence: CASSLGASNQPQHF. As DNA, the CDR3 is TGTGCCAGCAGCTTAGGAGCCAGCAATCAGCCCCAGCATTTT.

A remark on this clone: At one end, the junction sequence differs from germline, possibly due to a read error. The chain uses TRBV5-1 and TRBJ1-1; 11 bases are a match to TRBD1. This CDR3 comprises 15 residues. CDR1 and CDR2 (germline): SGHRS, YFSETQ. The DNA of the CDR3 is TGTGCCAGCAGCCCGGACAGGGGGCGAGAACCTGAAGCTTTCTTT. Protein sequence: CASSPDRGREPEAFF.

The chain carries TRBV9 and TRBJ2-1; 16 bases are a match to TRBD2. CDR1 SGDLS and CDR2 YYNGEE come from the germline V gene. CDR3 length: 17 residues. The J segment lost 7 bases and the V segment lost 2 bases, leaving 6 bases of the junction unmatched. The CDR3 loop reads CASSVQPGLAGGNEQFF. The CDR3 nucleotides read TGTGCCAGCAGCGTTCAACCGGGACTAGCGGGAGGGAATGAGCAGTTCTTC.